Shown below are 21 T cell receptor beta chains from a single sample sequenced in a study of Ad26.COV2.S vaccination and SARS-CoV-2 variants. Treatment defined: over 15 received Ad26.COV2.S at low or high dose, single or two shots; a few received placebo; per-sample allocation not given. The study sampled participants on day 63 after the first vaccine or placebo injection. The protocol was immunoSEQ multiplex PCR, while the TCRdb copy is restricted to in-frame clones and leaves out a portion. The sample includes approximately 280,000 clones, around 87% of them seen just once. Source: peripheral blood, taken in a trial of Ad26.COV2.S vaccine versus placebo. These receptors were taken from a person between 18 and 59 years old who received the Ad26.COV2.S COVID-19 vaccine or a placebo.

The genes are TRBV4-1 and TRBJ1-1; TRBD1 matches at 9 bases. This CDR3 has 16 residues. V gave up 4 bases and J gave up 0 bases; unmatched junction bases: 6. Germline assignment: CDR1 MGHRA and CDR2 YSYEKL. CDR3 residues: CASSLGQGPLNTEAFF. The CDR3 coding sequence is TGCGCCAGCAGCCTCGGACAGGGGCCCTTGAACACTGAAGCTTTCTTT.

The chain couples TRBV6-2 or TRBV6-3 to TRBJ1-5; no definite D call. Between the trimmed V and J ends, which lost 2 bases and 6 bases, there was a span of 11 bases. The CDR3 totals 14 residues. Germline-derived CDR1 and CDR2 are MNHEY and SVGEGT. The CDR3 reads CASSYVGSAQPQHF. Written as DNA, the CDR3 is TGTGCCAGCAGTTACGTCGGGTCGGCTCAGCCCCAGCATTTT.

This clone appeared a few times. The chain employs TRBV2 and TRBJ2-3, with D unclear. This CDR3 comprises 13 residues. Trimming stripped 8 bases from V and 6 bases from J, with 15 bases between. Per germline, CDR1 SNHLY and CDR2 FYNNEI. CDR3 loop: CASQIEGLDTQYF. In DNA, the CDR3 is TGTGCCAGCCAAATTGAAGGTTTGGATACGCAGTATTTT.

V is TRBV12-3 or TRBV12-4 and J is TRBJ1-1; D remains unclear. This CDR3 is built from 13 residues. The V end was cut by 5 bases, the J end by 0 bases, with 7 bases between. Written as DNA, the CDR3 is TGTGCCAGCAGTGGTAGCATGAACACTGAAGCTTTCTTT. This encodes CASSGSMNTEAFF.

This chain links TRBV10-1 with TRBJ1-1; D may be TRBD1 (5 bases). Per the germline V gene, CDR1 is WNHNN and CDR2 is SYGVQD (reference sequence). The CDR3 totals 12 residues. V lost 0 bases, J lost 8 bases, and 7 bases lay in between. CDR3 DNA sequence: TGCGCCAGCAGTGAGTCGACAGCAGAAGCTTTCTTT. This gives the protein CASSESTAEAFF.

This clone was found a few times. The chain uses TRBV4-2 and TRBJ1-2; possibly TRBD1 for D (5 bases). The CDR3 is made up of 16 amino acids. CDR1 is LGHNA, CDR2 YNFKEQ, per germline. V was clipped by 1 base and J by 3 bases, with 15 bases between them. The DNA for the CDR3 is TGTGCCAGCAGCCAAGTCGGGGACCAAGGCGACTATGGCTACACCTTC. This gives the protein CASSQVGDQGDYGYTF.

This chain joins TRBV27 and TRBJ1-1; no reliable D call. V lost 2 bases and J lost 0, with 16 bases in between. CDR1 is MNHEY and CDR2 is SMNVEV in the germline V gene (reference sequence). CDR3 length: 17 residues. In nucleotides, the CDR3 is TGTGCCAGCAGTTTACTGGCCCCCTCCATAATGAACACTGAAGCTTTCTTT. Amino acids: CASSLLAPSIMNTEAFF.

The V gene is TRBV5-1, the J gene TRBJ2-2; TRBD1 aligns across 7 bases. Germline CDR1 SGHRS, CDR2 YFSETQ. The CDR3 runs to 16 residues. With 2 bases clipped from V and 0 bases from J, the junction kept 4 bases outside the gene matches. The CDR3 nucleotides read TGCGCCAGCAGCTTCACCGGGACAGCGAACACCGGGGAGCTGTTTTTT. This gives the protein CASSFTGTANTGELFF.

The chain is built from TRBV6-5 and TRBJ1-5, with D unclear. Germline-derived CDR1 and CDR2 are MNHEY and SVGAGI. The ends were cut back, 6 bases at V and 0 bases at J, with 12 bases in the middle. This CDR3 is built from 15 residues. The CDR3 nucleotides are TGTGCCAGCAGCCCCGGCCGCTATAGCAATCAGCCCCAGCATTTT. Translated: CASSPGRYSNQPQHF.

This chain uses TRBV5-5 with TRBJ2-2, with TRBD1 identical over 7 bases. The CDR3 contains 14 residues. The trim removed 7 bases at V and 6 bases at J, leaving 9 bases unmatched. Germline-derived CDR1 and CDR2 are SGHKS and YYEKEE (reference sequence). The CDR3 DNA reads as TGTGCCAGCGTCCGGGACAGCTCCCCCGGGGAGCTGTTTTTT. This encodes CASVRDSSPGELFF.

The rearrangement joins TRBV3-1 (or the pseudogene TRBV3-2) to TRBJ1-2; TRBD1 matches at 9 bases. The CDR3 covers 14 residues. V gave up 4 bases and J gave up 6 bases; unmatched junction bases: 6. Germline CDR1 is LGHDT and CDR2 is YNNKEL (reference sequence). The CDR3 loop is CASSLPGQGDGYTF. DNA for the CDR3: TGTGCCAGCAGCCTCCCGGGACAGGGTGATGGCTACACCTTC.

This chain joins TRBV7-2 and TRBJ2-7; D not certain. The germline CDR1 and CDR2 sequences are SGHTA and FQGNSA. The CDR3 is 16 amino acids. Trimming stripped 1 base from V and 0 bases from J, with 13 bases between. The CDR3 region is CASSLVSSIVSYEQYF. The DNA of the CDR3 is TGTGCCAGCAGCTTAGTTTCCAGCATAGTCTCCTACGAGCAGTACTTC.

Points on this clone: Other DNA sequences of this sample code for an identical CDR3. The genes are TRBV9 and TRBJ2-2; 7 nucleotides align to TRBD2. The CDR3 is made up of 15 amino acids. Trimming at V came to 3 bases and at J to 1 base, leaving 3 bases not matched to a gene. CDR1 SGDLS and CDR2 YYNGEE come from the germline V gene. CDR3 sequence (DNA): TGTGCCAGCAGCGCTAGCGGAGGGAACACCGGGGAGCTGTTTTTT. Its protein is CASSASGGNTGELFF.

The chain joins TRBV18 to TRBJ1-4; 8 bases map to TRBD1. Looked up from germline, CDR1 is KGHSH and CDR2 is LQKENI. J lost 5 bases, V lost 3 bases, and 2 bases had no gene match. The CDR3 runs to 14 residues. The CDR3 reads CASSPGQGNEKLFF. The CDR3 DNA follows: TGTGCCAGCTCACCCGGACAGGGAAATGAAAAACTGTTTTTT.

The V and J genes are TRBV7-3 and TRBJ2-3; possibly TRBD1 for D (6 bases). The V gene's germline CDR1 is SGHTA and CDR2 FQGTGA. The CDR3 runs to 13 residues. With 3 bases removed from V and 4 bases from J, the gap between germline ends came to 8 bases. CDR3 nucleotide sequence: TGTGCCAGCAGCTTCAGGGGTTCAGATACGCAGTATTTT. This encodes CASSFRGSDTQYF.

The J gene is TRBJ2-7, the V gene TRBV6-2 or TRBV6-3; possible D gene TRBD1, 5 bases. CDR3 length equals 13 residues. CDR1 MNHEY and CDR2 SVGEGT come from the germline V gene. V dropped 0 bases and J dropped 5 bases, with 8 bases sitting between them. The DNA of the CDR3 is TGTGCCAGCAGTTACTCTAGGGGTAACGAGCAGTACTTC. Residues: CASSYSRGNEQYF.

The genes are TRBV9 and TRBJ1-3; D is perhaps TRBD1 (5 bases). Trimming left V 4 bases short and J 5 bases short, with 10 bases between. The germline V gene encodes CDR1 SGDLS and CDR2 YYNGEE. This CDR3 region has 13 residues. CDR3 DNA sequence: TGTGCCAGCAGCATGGGACCTAGAAACACCATATATTTT. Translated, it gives CASSMGPRNTIYF. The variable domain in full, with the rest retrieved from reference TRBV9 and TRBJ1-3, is DSGVTQTPKHLITATGQRVTLRCSPRSGDLSVYWYQQSLDQGLQFLIQYYNGEERAKGNILERFSAQQFPDLHSELNLSSLELGDSALYFCASSMGPRNTIYFGEGSWLTVV.

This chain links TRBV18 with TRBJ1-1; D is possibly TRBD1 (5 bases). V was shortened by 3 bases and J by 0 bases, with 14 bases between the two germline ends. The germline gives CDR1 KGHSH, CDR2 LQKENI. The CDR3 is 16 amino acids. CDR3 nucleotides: TGTGCCAGCTCACCTAATCTCGTGGGGGTGAACACTGAAGCTTTCTTT. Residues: CASSPNLVGVNTEAFF. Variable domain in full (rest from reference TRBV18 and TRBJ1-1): NAGVMQNPRHLVRRRGQEARLRCSPMKGHSHVYWYRQLPEEGLKFMVYLQKENIIDESGMPKERFSAEFPKEGPSILRIQQVVRGDSAAYFCASSPNLVGVNTEAFFGQGTRLTVV.

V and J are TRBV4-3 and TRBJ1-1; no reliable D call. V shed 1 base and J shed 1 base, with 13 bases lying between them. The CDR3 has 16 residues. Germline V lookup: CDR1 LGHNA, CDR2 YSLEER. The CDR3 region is CASSQGLTRQNTEAFF. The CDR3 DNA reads TGCGCCAGCAGCCAAGGACTTACACGGCAGAACACTGAAGCTTTCTTT.

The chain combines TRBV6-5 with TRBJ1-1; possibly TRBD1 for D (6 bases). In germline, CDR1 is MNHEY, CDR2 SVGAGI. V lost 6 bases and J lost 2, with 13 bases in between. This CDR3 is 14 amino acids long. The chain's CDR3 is CASRSTGGNTEAFF. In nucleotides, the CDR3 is TGTGCCAGCAGATCGACAGGCGGTAACACTGAAGCTTTCTTT.

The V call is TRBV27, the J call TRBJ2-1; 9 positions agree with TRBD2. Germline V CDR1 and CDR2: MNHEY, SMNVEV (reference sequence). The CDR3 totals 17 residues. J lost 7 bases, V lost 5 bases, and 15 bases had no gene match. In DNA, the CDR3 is TGTGCCAGCAGTCACTTATTTTTTAGCGGGAGTGTGAATGAGCAGTTCTTC. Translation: CASSHLFFSGSVNEQFF.